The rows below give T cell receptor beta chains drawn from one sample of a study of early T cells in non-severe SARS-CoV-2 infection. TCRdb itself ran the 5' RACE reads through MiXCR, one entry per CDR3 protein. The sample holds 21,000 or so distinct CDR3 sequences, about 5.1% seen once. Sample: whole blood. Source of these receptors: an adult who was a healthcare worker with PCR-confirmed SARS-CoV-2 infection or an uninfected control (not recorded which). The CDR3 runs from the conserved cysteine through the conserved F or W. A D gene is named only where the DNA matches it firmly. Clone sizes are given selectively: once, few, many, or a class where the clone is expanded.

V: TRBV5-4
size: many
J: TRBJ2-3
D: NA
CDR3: CASSLAGGRYSTDTQYF
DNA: TGTGCCAGCAGCTTAGCCGGAGGCCGCTATAGCACAGATACGCAGTATTTT

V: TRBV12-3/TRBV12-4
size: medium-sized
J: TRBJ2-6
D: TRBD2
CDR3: CASSPTSGRASRGANVLTF
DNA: TGTGCCAGCAGTCCGACTAGCGGGAGGGCCTCGCGTGGGGCCAACGTCCTGACTTTC

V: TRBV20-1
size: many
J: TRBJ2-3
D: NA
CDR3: CSARESPVRGGDTQYF
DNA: TGCAGTGCTAGAGAATCCCCAGTAAGAGGTGGTGATACGCAGTATTTT

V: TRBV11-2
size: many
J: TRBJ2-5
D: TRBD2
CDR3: CASSLRREAGETQYF
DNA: TGTGCCAGCAGCTTAAGGCGGGAGGCCGGGGAGACCCAGTACTTC

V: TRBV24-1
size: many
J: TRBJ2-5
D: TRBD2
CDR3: CATSAGLANQETQYF
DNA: TGTGCCACCAGTGCCGGACTAGCGAACCAAGAGACCCAGTACTTC

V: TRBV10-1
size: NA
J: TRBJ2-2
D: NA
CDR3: CASSAFWFTGELFF
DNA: TGCGCCAGCAGTGCATTTTGGTTCACCGGGGAGCTGTTTTTT

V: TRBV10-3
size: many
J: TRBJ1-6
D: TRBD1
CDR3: CAISDRDRDLPLHF
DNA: TGTGCCATCAGTGACCGGGACAGGGATCTACCCCTCCACTTT

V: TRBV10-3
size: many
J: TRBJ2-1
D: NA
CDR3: CAIRGGGLDEQFF
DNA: TGTGCCATCAGAGGAGGAGGACTGGATGAGCAGTTCTTC

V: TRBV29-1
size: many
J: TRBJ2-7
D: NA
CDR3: CSVEGSAEAREQYF
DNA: TGCAGCGTTGAAGGTTCGGCGGAGGCCCGGGAGCAGTACTTC

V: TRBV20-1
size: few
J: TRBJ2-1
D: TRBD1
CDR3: CSASSDRGSYNEQFF
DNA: TGCAGTGCTAGCTCCGACAGGGGATCCTACAATGAGCAGTTCTTC

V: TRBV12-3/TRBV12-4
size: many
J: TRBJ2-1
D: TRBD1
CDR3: CASSYSPRDRVRNEQFF
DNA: TGTGCCAGCAGTTACTCCCCCCGGGACAGGGTCAGGAATGAGCAGTTCTTC

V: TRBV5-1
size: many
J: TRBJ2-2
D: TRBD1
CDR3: CASSTGQGYGELFF
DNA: TGCGCCAGCAGCACGGGACAGGGTTACGGGGAGCTGTTTTTT

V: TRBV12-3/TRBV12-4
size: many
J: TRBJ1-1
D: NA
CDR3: CASSLGGAPLEAFF
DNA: TGTGCCAGCAGTTTAGGGGGGGCGCCTCTTGAAGCTTTCTTT

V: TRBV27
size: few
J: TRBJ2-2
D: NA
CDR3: CASNTRGGDTGELFF
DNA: TGTGCCAGCAACACCCGAGGGGGAGACACCGGGGAGCTGTTTTTT

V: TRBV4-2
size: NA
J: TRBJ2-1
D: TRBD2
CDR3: CASSQDGTSGNYNEQFF
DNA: TGTGCCAGCAGCCAAGATGGTACTAGCGGGAACTACAATGAGCAGTTCTTC

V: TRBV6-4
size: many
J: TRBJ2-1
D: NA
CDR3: CASSDSQGYNEQFF
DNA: TGTGCCAGCAGTGACTCACAGGGCTACAATGAGCAGTTCTTC

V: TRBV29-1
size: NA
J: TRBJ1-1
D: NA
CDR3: CSVEVSISAEAFF
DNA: TGCAGCGTTGAAGTTTCGATATCGGCGGAAGCTTTCTTT

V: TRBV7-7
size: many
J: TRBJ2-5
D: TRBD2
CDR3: CASSSGTSVSETQYF
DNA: TGTGCTAGCAGCTCCGGGACTAGCGTTTCAGAGACCCAGTACTTC

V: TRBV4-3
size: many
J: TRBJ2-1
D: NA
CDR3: CASSQAVGNEQFF
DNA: TGCGCCAGCAGCCAAGCTGTGGGTAATGAGCAGTTCTTC

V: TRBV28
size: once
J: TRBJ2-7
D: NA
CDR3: CASSSSLLAEQYF
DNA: TGTGCCAGCAGTTCCTCCCTCTTGGCCGAGCAGTACTTC

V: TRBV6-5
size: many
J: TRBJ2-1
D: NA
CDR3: CASRRDYNEQFF
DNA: TGTGCCTCGAGACGGGATTACAATGAGCAGTTCTTC

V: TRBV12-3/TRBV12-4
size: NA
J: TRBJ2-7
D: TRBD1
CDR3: CASSIQGAGEQYF
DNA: TGTGCCAGCAGTATACAGGGGGCGGGTGAGCAGTACTTC

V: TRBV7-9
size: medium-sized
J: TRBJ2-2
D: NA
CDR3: CASSRDGNTGELFF
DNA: TGTGCCAGCAGCAGGGACGGGAACACCGGGGAGCTGTTTTTT

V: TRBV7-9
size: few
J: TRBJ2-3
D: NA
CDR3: CASSLAASTDTQYF
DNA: TGTGCCAGCAGCTTAGCGGCAAGCACAGATACGCAGTATTTT

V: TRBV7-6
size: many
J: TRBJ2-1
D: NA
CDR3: CASSSRLGGPTYNEQFF
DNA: TGTGCCAGCAGCTCCAGACTCGGGGGGCCCACATACAATGAGCAGTTCTTC

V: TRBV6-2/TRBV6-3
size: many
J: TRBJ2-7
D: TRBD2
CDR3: CASIPKAGGTYEQYF
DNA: TGTGCCAGCATTCCCAAAGCGGGAGGGACCTACGAGCAGTACTTC

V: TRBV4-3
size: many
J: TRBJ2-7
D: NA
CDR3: CASSLRLNSYEQYF
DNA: TGCGCCAGCAGCTTACGACTCAACTCCTACGAGCAGTACTTC

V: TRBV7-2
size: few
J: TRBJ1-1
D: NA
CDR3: CASSLVSSSNTEAFF
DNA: TGTGCCAGCAGCTTAGTGAGCAGCTCGAACACTGAAGCTTTCTTT

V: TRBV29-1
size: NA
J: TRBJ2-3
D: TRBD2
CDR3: CSVDIAGRTDTQYF
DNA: TGCAGCGTTGATATAGCGGGACGCACAGATACGCAGTATTTT